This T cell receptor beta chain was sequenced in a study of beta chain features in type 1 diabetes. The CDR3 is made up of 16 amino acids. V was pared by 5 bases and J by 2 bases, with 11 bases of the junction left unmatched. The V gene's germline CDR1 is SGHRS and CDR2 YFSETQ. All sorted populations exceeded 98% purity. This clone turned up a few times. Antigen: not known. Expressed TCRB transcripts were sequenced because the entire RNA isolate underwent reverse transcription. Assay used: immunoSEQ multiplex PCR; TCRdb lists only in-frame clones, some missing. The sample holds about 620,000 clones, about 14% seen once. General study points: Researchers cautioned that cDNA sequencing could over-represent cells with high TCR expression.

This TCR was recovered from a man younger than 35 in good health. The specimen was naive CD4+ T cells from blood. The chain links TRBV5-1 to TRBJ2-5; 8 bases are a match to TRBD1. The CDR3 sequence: CASRSPGQERQETQYF. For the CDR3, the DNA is TGCGCCAGCAGGTCGCCGGGACAGGAGAGACAAGAGACCCAGTACTTC.